This T cell receptor beta chain was identified in a study of identical twins. Each CDR3 protein gets one entry after TCRdb re-called the 5' RACE reads with MiXCR. The sample holds about 520,000 distinct CDR3 sequences, 22% seen once. This clonotype was detected a few times. This CDR3 contains 14 residues. Trimming took 6 bases from V and 5 from J; bases not matched to a gene: 6. Germline V gene data show CDR1 as SQVTM and CDR2 as ANQGSEA. These data were also reused for a study on T cells expressing NK-cell markers.

This TCR came from a woman aged 18-29 years in good health. The rearrangement uses TRBV29-1 and TRBJ2-6, with 8 bases matching TRBD1. Input material: CD4+ T cells sorted from blood. In DNA form, the CDR3 reads TGCAGCGTGGCAGGACAGGGAAGGGCCAACGTCCTGACTTTC. Encoded protein: CSVAGQGRANVLTF.